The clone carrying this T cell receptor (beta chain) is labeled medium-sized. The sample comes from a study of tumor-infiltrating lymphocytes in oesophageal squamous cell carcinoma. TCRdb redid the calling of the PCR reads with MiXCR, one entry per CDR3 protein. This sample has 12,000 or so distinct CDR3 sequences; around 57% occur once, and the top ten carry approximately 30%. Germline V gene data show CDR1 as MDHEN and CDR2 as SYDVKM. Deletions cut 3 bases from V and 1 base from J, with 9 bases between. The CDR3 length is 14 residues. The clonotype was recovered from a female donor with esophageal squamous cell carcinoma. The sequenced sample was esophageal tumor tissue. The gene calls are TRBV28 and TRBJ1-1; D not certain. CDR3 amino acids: CASSFLRQNTEAFF. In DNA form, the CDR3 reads TGTGCCAGCAGTTTTTTGCGTCAGAACACTGAAGCTTTCTTT.